These 18 T cell receptor beta chains share one sample of origin, sequenced in a study of T cell responses to AZD1222 COVID-19 vaccine. TCRdb keeps only in-frame clones here, not all; method: immunoSEQ multiplex PCR. The data hold about 110,000 clones, with approximately 90% observed a single time. This specimen was peripheral blood, taken on day 0 of AZD1222 vaccination. The origin of the receptors is an adult in good health.

In this sample, this clone turned up once. This chain joins TRBV27 and TRBJ2-1; 9 positions match TRBD2. This CDR3 comprises 13 residues. Germline V gene data show CDR1 as MNHEY and CDR2 as SMNVEV (reference sequence). Unmatched junction bases numbered 3, after V lost 0 bases and J lost 12 bases. The CDR3 nucleotides read TGTGCCAGCAGTTTATCGCGGGGGGGTGGGCAGTTCTTC. This sequence encodes CASSLSRGGGQFF.

V is TRBV27 and J is TRBJ2-3; 11 bases agree with TRBD2. The CDR3 runs to 17 residues. The germline V gene has CDR1 MNHEY and CDR2 SMNVEV (reference sequence). Trimming removed 0 bases from V and 4 bases from J; junction bases left unmatched: 6. CDR3 sequence reads: CASSLSTASGRSDTQYF. The CDR3 DNA is TGTGCCAGCAGTTTATCGACGGCTAGCGGGAGGTCAGATACGCAGTATTTT.

As regards this clone: The same CDR3 is also encoded by other DNA sequences in this sample. The rearrangement joins TRBV11-2 to TRBJ1-1; no reliable D call. Trimming left V 0 bases short and J 8 bases short, with 10 bases between. The CDR3 contains 13 residues. Germline CDR1 reads SGHAT; CDR2 reads FQNNGV. CDR3 region: CASSLDLGSEAFF. In nucleotides, the CDR3 is TGTGCCAGCAGCTTAGATCTAGGGAGCGAAGCTTTCTTT.

The chain is built from TRBV10-3 and TRBJ1-1, with TRBD1 as a possible D gene (5 bases). The V and J ends lost 0 bases and 0 bases respectively, with 11 bases between them. CDR3 size: 16 residues. In germline, CDR1 is ENHRY, CDR2 SYGVKD. In DNA, the CDR3 is TGTGCCATCAGTGAGTCGACAGCCTCTATGAACACTGAAGCTTTCTTT. Encoded protein: CAISESTASMNTEAFF.

This clone was counted once. V and J are TRBV5-1 and TRBJ2-5; weak D call: TRBD2 (6 bases). Per germline, CDR1 SGHRS and CDR2 YFSETQ. Trimming removed 7 bases from V and 0 bases from J, with 13 bases in between. This CDR3 has 14 amino acids. CDR3 sequence (DNA): TGCGCCAGCTTTCTCCGGGGGAACCAAGAGACCCAGTACTTC. Protein product: CASFLRGNQETQYF.

This chain links TRBV10-3 with TRBJ2-7, with unresolved D. Deletions cut 0 bases from V and 0 bases from J, with 12 bases between. Germline V gene sequence: CDR1 ENHRY, CDR2 SYGVKD. This CDR3 has 16 amino acids. CDR3 DNA sequence: TGTGCCATCAGTGAGTCCCCGGAAAGATACTCCTACGAGCAGTACTTC. Residues: CAISESPERYSYEQYF.

This clone was counted a few times. The chain is built from TRBV7-2 and TRBJ1-3, with D perhaps matching TRBD1 (5 bases). Germline V gene lookup returns CDR1 SGHTA and CDR2 FQGNSA. This CDR3 spans 15 amino acids. V lost 1 base and J lost 8, with 15 bases in between. The CDR3 DNA is TGTGCCAGCAGCTTAGGGGACGTAGACCCGGACACCATATATTTT. Its protein is CASSLGDVDPDTIYF.

The rearrangement uses TRBV9 and TRBJ2-3; 10 nucleotides line up with TRBD2. Losses at the gene ends were 4 bases for V and 2 bases for J; bases not matched to a gene: 4. The CDR3 contains 15 residues. Germline-derived CDR1 and CDR2 are SGDLS and YYNGEE. The CDR3 loop is CASSPSGGYTDTQYF. In nucleotides, the CDR3 is TGTGCCAGCAGCCCTAGCGGGGGATACACAGATACGCAGTATTTT. The full variable domain, in which reference TRBV9 and TRBJ2-3 provide the parts outside the CDR3, is DSGVTQTPKHLITATGQRVTLRCSPRSGDLSVYWYQQSLDQGLQFLIQYYNGEERAKGNILERFSAQQFPDLHSELNLSSLELGDSALYFCASSPSGGYTDTQYFGPGTRLTVL.

This rearrangement joins TRBV18 to TRBJ2-5; the D gene could be TRBD1 or TRBD2 (5 bases each). V lost 0 bases and J 5 bases, leaving 19 bases between the germline ends. Germline-derived CDR1 and CDR2 are KGHSH and LQKENI. The CDR3 is made up of 17 amino acids. The DNA of the CDR3 is TGTGCCAGCTCACCACCGGGACCGACCCCGGGGTGGGAGACCCAGTACTTC. This sequence encodes CASSPPGPTPGWETQYF.

The rearrangement uses TRBV10-2 and TRBJ2-1, with 8 bases lining up with TRBD2. Germline-derived CDR1 and CDR2 are WSHSY and SAAADI. Trimming removed 0 bases from V and 13 bases from J; junction bases left unmatched: 5. CDR3 length equals 13 residues. The CDR3 region has the DNA TGCGCCAGCAGTGAGTCCGGGAGGGGAGGTCAGTTCTTC. This codes for CASSESGRGGQFF.

The chain is built from TRBV7-9 and TRBJ2-5; 12 bases align to TRBD2. Germline-derived CDR1 and CDR2 are SEHNR and FQNEAQ (reference sequence). This CDR3 has 15 residues. Losses at the gene ends were 5 bases for V and 5 bases for J; bases not matched to a gene: 6. CDR3 DNA sequence: TGTGCCAGCAGCGGACTAGCGGGAAGCGGGGAGACCCAGTACTTC. It encodes CASSGLAGSGETQYF.

The chain joins TRBV6-5 to TRBJ1-2; tentatively, D is TRBD1 (5 bases). From germline, CDR1 is MNHEY and CDR2 SVGAGI. Trimming took 3 bases from V and 6 from J, leaving 20 bases between them. The CDR3 covers 16 residues. CDR3 in DNA: TGTGCCAGCAGTTATTTATCCGAGGGGACCCGTGATGGCTACACCTTC. Amino acid sequence: CASSYLSEGTRDGYTF.

The rearrangement joins TRBV18 to TRBJ1-5; D is possibly TRBD1 (5 bases). V lost 3 bases, J lost 7 bases, and 16 bases lay in between. This CDR3 is built from 15 residues. In germline, CDR1 is KGHSH, CDR2 LQKENI. CDR3 residues: CASSPGRQGDQPQHF. CDR3 nucleotide sequence: TGTGCCAGCTCACCGGGTCGGCAGGGAGACCAGCCCCAGCATTTT.

As concerns this clone: No DNA is shown, since the ends of the CDR3 on it are uncertain; the CDR3 is the one TCRdb lists. This chain uses TRBV29-1 with TRBJ1-1; the D segment call TRBD1 is taken from the table without a DNA check. The CDR3 length is 14 residues, termini included. CDR1 SQVTM and CDR2 ANQGSEA come from the germline V gene. The CDR3 sequence is CSVEVGTGTTDTFF.

CDR3 bases: TGTGCCACCAGCAGAGCTAGGGGGCAAGGCACAGATACGCAGTATTTT. Translation gives CATSRARGQGTDTQYF. This chain joins TRBV15 and TRBJ2-3; 7 bases align to TRBD1. CDR1 is LNHNV and CDR2 is YYDKDF in the germline V gene (reference sequence). This CDR3 spans 16 amino acids. V lost 1 base to trimming and J lost 1 base; unmatched junction nucleotides: 5.

This clone has just a few counts. The rearrangement links TRBV9 to TRBJ2-3; TRBD1 matches 7 bases. Looked up from germline, CDR1 is SGDLS and CDR2 is YYNGEE. The V and J ends lost 1 base and 3 bases, in that order; junction bases with no gene match: 5. The CDR3 runs to 15 residues. The CDR3 sequence is CASSVSGTDTDTQYF. DNA of the CDR3: TGTGCCAGCAGCGTATCCGGGACAGATACAGATACGCAGTATTTT.

This clone was counted only a few times. The gene calls are TRBV13 and TRBJ2-7; 9 bases fit TRBD1. The CDR3 spans 15 residues. Looked up from germline, CDR1 is PRHDT and CDR2 is FYEKMQ (reference sequence). V lost 3 bases to trimming and J lost 5 bases; unmatched junction nucleotides: 8. The CDR3: CASSFFYRGQDEQYF. The CDR3 DNA follows: TGTGCCAGCAGCTTTTTCTACAGGGGGCAAGACGAGCAGTACTTC.

V is TRBV19 and J is TRBJ1-1; no firm D call. This CDR3 is built from 15 residues. The V end was cut by 3 bases, the J end by 1 base, with 12 bases between. Germline lookup yields CDR1 LNHDA and CDR2 SQIVND (reference sequence). The CDR3 loop reads CASSISVLQNTEAFF. CDR3 nucleotides: TGTGCCAGTAGTATCTCTGTTCTCCAGAACACTGAAGCTTTCTTT.